The 32 T cell receptor beta chains listed next were all sequenced from one sample in a study of T cell changes during pregnancy in multiple sclerosis (dated by TCRdb to about 2019). The library relied on the immunoSEQ multiplex PCR assay. Entries here come from immuneACCESS through TCRdb and include only in-frame sequences with V and J called. Some clones fail to appear in such tables; in the studies checked, an unresolved V gene covers under half of the shortfall, and the cause of the remainder is unknown. Counted in this sample were tens of thousands of clones; roughly 89% of them appeared once. 1.5% to 2% of the sample comes from the top ten. The source material was peripheral blood, sampled after pregnancy. The source is a female donor in good health, enrolled as a control in a pregnancy study.

This chain joins TRBV6-5 and TRBJ1-6; D is unresolved. Trimming left V 6 bases short and J 0 bases short, with 9 bases between. CDR3 length: 15 amino acids. The V gene's germline CDR1 is MNHEY and CDR2 SVGAGI. The CDR3 DNA reads TGTGCCAGCAGATCCTATAGCTCCTATAATTCACCCCTCCACTTT. This sequence encodes CASRSYSSYNSPLHF.

The V call is TRBV12-2, the J call TRBJ1-5; the table's D call, TRBD1, was not checked against the DNA. TRBV12-2 is a recognized pseudogene. This CDR3 comprises 14 residues. CDR3 sequence: CASREDRTNQPQHF. In nucleotides, the CDR3 is TGTGCAAGTCGGGAGGACAGGACGAATCAGCCCCAGCATTTT.

The chain carries TRBV7-3 and TRBJ2-5; 10 nucleotides agree with TRBD2. Germline V CDR1 and CDR2: SGHTA, FQGTGA. The CDR3 spans 15 residues. The V gene end was trimmed by 2 bases and the J gene end by 6 bases; junction bases not matched to a gene: 6. CDR3 region: CASSLGSGGVQTQYF. The CDR3 coding sequence is TGTGCCAGCAGCTTAGGAAGCGGGGGGGTGCAGACCCAGTACTTC.

V and J are TRBV2 and TRBJ2-3, with 12 bases aligning to TRBD1. The junction had 8 bases not matched to a gene; V was cut back by 7 bases and J by 6 bases. Germline-derived CDR1 and CDR2 are SNHLY and FYNNEI. This CDR3 spans 15 amino acids. The CDR3 loop reads CASTGTGGMRDTQYF. Written as DNA, the CDR3 is TGTGCCAGCACCGGGACAGGGGGCATGAGGGATACGCAGTATTTT.

This clone showed up just once. V is TRBV2 and J is TRBJ2-1; TRBD2 might be the D (6 bases). Trimming stripped 4 bases from V and 0 bases from J, with 13 bases between. The CDR3 runs to 16 residues. The germline V gene has CDR1 SNHLY and CDR2 FYNNEI. The CDR3 is CASSVPLAHSYNEQFF. The CDR3 DNA reads TGTGCCAGCAGTGTCCCCCTAGCGCACTCCTACAATGAGCAGTTCTTC. Full variable domain (remainder filled in from reference TRBV2 and TRBJ2-1): EPEVTQTPSHQVTQMGQEVILRCVPISNHLYFYWYRQILGQKVEFLVSFYNNEISEKSEIFDDQFSVERPDGSNFTLKIRSTKLEDSAMYFCASSVPLAHSYNEQFFGPGTRLTVL.

The chain has TRBV28 and TRBJ2-5, with 11 nucleotides matching TRBD2. CDR3 length: 13 residues. Germline trimming cut 10 bases from V and 3 bases from J; bases unmatched to any gene: 4. Germline loops: CDR1 MDHEN, CDR2 SYDVKM. The CDR3 bases are TGTGCCATCGGGACTAGCGGAAAAGAGACCCAGTACTTC. Protein sequence: CAIGTSGKETQYF.

This clone is a singleton in its sample. V is TRBV18 and J is TRBJ2-7, with D unclear. V lost 0 bases to trimming and J lost 2 bases, with 11 bases between them. The V gene's germline CDR1 is KGHSH and CDR2 LQKENI. CDR3 length: 15 residues. The CDR3 is CASSPPIVSPYEQYF. CDR3 bases: TGTGCCAGCTCACCACCTATCGTGTCTCCCTACGAGCAGTACTTC.

This sequence joins TRBV11-2 and TRBJ2-7; TRBD2 matches at 13 bases. V dropped 5 bases and J dropped 1; count of bases not matched to a gene: 8. CDR1 and CDR2 from the germline V gene are SGHAT and FQNNGV. This CDR3 is built from 17 residues. CDR3 nucleotides: TGTGCCAGCAGCCCCTGGACTAGCGGGGGTGAGTCCTACGAGCAGTACTTC. It is translated as CASSPWTSGGESYEQYF.

V gene TRBV4-1 combines with J gene TRBJ2-5; 14 bases line up with TRBD2. The germline V gene encodes CDR1 MGHRA and CDR2 YSYEKL. Trimming at V came to 4 bases and at J to 2 bases, leaving 3 bases not matched to a gene. The CDR3 extends over 16 amino acids. The CDR3: CASSPTSGGAQETQYF. The DNA of the CDR3 is TGCGCCAGCAGCCCGACTAGCGGGGGGGCGCAAGAGACCCAGTACTTC.

V is TRBV11-2 and J is TRBJ1-1, with 7 bases lining up with TRBD1. Germline assignment: CDR1 SGHAT and CDR2 FQNNGV. J lost 1 base, V lost 2 bases, and 4 bases had no gene match. This CDR3 is 15 amino acids long. DNA for the CDR3: TGTGCCAGCAGCTTAAGGCGGACAGGGAACACTGAAGCTTTCTTT. Translated, it gives CASSLRRTGNTEAFF.

The V call is TRBV7-2, the J call TRBJ2-7; perhaps TRBD1 as D (6 bases). The CDR3 extends over 15 amino acids. Germline CDR1 SGHTA, CDR2 FQGNSA. V dropped 5 bases and J dropped 0 bases, with 14 bases sitting between them. CDR3 loop: CASSPTRGDSYEQYF. CDR3 sequence (DNA): TGTGCCAGCAGCCCAACCAGGGGAGACTCCTACGAGCAGTACTTC.

This rearrangement joins TRBV10-3 to TRBJ1-1; D possibly corresponds to TRBD1 (5 bases). Germline V CDR1 and CDR2: ENHRY, SYGVKD. The CDR3 contains 13 residues. V lost 0 bases and J lost 7, with 9 bases in between. CDR3 amino acids: CAISESGDYEAFF. The CDR3 nucleotides are TGTGCCATCAGTGAGTCGGGGGACTATGAAGCTTTCTTT.

This clone was detected once. DNA of the CDR3: TGCAGCGTAGAGACAGGGATCGGGGCCAACGTCCTGACTTTC. This gives the protein CSVETGIGANVLTF. The chain has TRBV29-1 and TRBJ2-6, with 7 bases aligning to TRBD1. CDR3 length equals 14 residues. Germline V gene sequence: CDR1 SQVTM, CDR2 ANQGSEA. V was clipped by 6 bases and J by 4 bases; unmatched bases: 6.

This clone came up a few times. The chain couples TRBV14 to TRBJ1-6; 10 positions match TRBD1. V shed 4 bases, J shed 9 bases, and the junction held 6 bases outside the gene matches. This CDR3 comprises 15 residues. CDR1 is SGHDN and CDR2 is FVKESK in the germline V gene. The CDR3 loop is CASSPRQGASSPLHF. CDR3 coding DNA: TGTGCCAGCAGCCCGCGACAGGGGGCTAGTTCACCCCTCCACTTT.

To note about this clone: This CDR3 is also generated by other DNA sequences in the sample. Here the CDR3 reads CASSPPSQETQYF. CDR3 nucleotide sequence: TGTGCCAGCTCACCCCCCAGCCAAGAGACCCAGTACTTC. The V gene is TRBV18, the J gene TRBJ2-5; no reliable D call. V lost 3 bases to trimming and J lost 1 base, with 6 bases between them. Germline V gene lookup returns CDR1 KGHSH and CDR2 LQKENI. The CDR3 contains 13 residues.

The rearrangement links TRBV6-4 to TRBJ2-7, with TRBD1 matching 10 bases. Trimming at V came to 1 base and at J to 5 bases, leaving 11 bases not matched to a gene. Germline lookup yields CDR1 MRHNA and CDR2 SNTAGT. The CDR3 has 17 amino acids. This chain's CDR3 is CASSDYTPGQGTHEQYF. In DNA form, the CDR3 reads TGTGCCAGCAGTGACTACACTCCGGGACAGGGGACTCACGAGCAGTACTTC.

This clone was seen a few times. The chain is built from TRBV29-1 and TRBJ1-1; D possibly corresponds to TRBD1 (5 bases). The germline V gene has CDR1 SQVTM and CDR2 ANQGSEA. CDR3 length equals 12 residues. With 6 bases removed from V and 1 base from J, the gap between germline ends came to 9 bases. This CDR3 is CSVVGGNTEAFF. The CDR3 DNA is TGCAGCGTCGTGGGGGGGAACACTGAAGCTTTCTTT.

This clone showed up just once. V gene TRBV4-3 combines with J gene TRBJ2-7; 10 bases fit TRBD1. After removal of 0 bases from V and 3 bases from J, the junction contained 2 bases not matched to a gene. CDR3 length equals 15 residues. Germline V lookup: CDR1 LGHNA, CDR2 YSLEER. The CDR3 region is CASSQEGQGNYEQYF. In DNA form, the CDR3 reads TGCGCCAGCAGCCAAGAGGGACAGGGGAACTACGAGCAGTACTTC.

The genes are TRBV7-8 and TRBJ1-5, with 9 bases fitting TRBD1. V gave up 3 bases and J gave up 3 bases; unmatched junction bases: 9. CDR3 length: 17 amino acids. Germline CDR1 SGHVS, CDR2 FQNEAQ. CDR3 residues: CASSFLRTGALNQPQHF. DNA for the CDR3: TGTGCCAGCAGCTTCCTCCGGACAGGGGCCCTCAATCAGCCCCAGCATTTT.

V usage is TRBV5-4 and J usage is TRBJ1-4; 7 bases are a match to TRBD1. The J segment lost 3 bases and the V segment lost 6 bases, leaving 14 bases of the junction unmatched. Per germline, CDR1 SGHNT and CDR2 YYREEE (reference sequence). CDR3 length: 17 residues. The CDR3 DNA reads TGTGCCAGCACAAGATGGAGGGGGCGCGGAGCTAATGAAAAACTGTTTTTT. This encodes CASTRWRGRGANEKLFF.

This sequence joins TRBV6-5 and TRBJ2-7, with a tentative D call TRBD1 (7 bases). The CDR3 extends over 14 amino acids. Trimming removed 0 bases from V and 7 bases from J, with 13 bases in between. CDR1 MNHEY and CDR2 SVGAGI come from the germline V gene. As DNA, the CDR3 is TGTGCCAGCAGTTACTCGTCGCAGGGGGGAGAGCAGTACTTC. The encoded protein is CASSYSSQGGEQYF.

The genes are TRBV7-2 and TRBJ2-2; TRBD1 is a possible D gene (5 bases). Trimming pared 4 bases from V and 8 bases from J, leaving 17 bases between. The CDR3 runs 15 residues. Per the germline V gene, CDR1 is SGHTA and CDR2 is FQGNSA. CDR3 bases: TGTGCCAGCAGCTCCCTTGTAAGGGGCTCTGGGGAGCTGTTTTTT. Protein sequence: CASSSLVRGSGELFF.

The chain recombines TRBV19 with TRBJ2-7; tentative D call: TRBD1 (6 bases). V was trimmed by 6 bases and J by 1 base, leaving 10 bases between them. The CDR3 consists of 13 residues. From germline, CDR1 is LNHDA and CDR2 SQIVND (reference sequence). The DNA for the CDR3 is TGTGCCAGTAGGTCAGGACAGTCCTACGAGCAGTACTTC. Protein product: CASRSGQSYEQYF.

This clone appeared a single time. The J gene is TRBJ1-2, the V gene TRBV4-3; possible D gene TRBD1, 6 bases. The CDR3 covers 16 residues. Trimming shortened V by 2 bases and J by 6 bases, and 19 bases separated the two germline ends. The germline gives CDR1 LGHNA, CDR2 YSLEER. DNA of the CDR3: TGCGCCAGCAGCCAATTCTGGTCAGGGGATGAGAATGGCTACACCTTC. It specifies CASSQFWSGDENGYTF.

This chain connects TRBV6-6 to TRBJ1-1; D remains ambiguous. In germline, CDR1 is MNHNY, CDR2 SVGAGI (reference sequence). This CDR3 comprises 14 residues. V was trimmed by 2 bases and J by 1 base, leaving 8 bases between them. CDR3 region: CASSYVQANTEAFF. CDR3 DNA sequence: TGTGCCAGCAGTTACGTTCAGGCGAACACTGAAGCTTTCTTT.

The J gene is TRBJ2-1, the V gene TRBV19; 8 positions match TRBD2. Germline V CDR1 and CDR2: LNHDA, SQIVND (reference sequence). Losses at the gene ends were 5 bases for V and 7 bases for J; bases not matched to a gene: 10. This CDR3 spans 15 amino acids. CDR3 residues: CASSFPRGGKNEQFF. As DNA, the CDR3 is TGTGCCAGTAGTTTCCCCCGGGGGGGCAAGAATGAGCAGTTCTTC. Looking up the rest from reference TRBV19 and TRBJ2-1 gives the full variable domain: DGGITQSPKYLFRKEGQNVTLSCEQNLNHDAMYWYRQDPGQGLRLIYYSQIVNDFQKGDIAEGYSVSREKKESFPLTVTSAQKNPTAFYLCASSFPRGGKNEQFFGPGTRLTVL.

The V call is TRBV9, the J call TRBJ2-1; D unresolved. Trimming pared 0 bases from V and 6 bases from J, leaving 7 bases between. The CDR3 runs 13 residues. Germline CDR1 SGDLS, CDR2 YYNGEE. CDR3: CASSVGSPNEQFF. The CDR3, as DNA: TGTGCCAGCAGCGTAGGTAGCCCCAATGAGCAGTTCTTC.

The J gene is TRBJ1-1, the V gene TRBV9, with D unresolved. CDR3 length equals 13 residues. Between the trimmed V and J ends, which lost 9 bases and 4 bases, there was a span of 16 bases. Germline CDR1 and CDR2: SGDLS and YYNGEE. CDR3 sequence: CAIKRSGGTEAFF. CDR3 in DNA: TGTGCCATCAAGCGCTCAGGAGGCACTGAAGCTTTCTTT.

The gene calls are TRBV5-1 and TRBJ2-1; D might be TRBD2 (7 bases). The CDR3 runs to 16 residues. CDR1 SGHRS and CDR2 YFSETQ come from the germline V gene. Trimming pared 3 bases from V and 6 bases from J, leaving 19 bases between. CDR3 region: CASSSNVGGPFNEQFF. The CDR3 DNA reads as TGCGCCAGCAGCTCGAATGTGGGGGGGCCCTTCAATGAGCAGTTCTTC.

The rearrangement links TRBV7-8 to TRBJ1-1; possible D gene TRBD1, 5 bases. CDR1 SGHVS and CDR2 FQNEAQ come from the germline V gene. This CDR3 contains 12 residues. V lost 5 bases and J 9 bases, leaving 13 bases between the germline ends. The CDR3 DNA follows: TGTGCCAGCAGCCCGCGGAGGGGCAAAGCTTTCTTT. This codes for CASSPRRGKAFF.

The chain couples TRBV25-1 to TRBJ2-5; tentatively, D is TRBD2 (5 bases). CDR3 size: 11 residues. The germline V gene encodes CDR1 MGHDK and CDR2 SYGVNS. V lost 7 bases and J 10 bases, leaving 13 bases between the germline ends. The CDR3 is CASNRGSDQYF. For the CDR3, the DNA is TGTGCCAGCAACCGGGGATCGGACCAGTACTTC. Full variable domain (remainder filled in from reference TRBV25-1 and TRBJ2-5): EADIYQTPRYLVIGTGKKITLECSQTMGHDKMYWYQQDPGMELHLIHYSYGVNSTEKGDLSSESTVSRIRTEHFPLTLESARPSHTSQYLCASNRGSDQYFGPGTRLLVL.

This clone was counted a single time. J is TRBJ1-5 and V is TRBV19, with 8 nucleotides matching TRBD1. The V segment lost 7 bases and the J segment 2 bases; nucleotides outside the gene matches: 4. This CDR3 comprises 14 residues. Germline V CDR1 and CDR2: LNHDA, SQIVND (reference sequence). The CDR3 nucleotides are TGTGCCAGTATTGGACAGGGAGGCAATCAGCCCCAGCATTTT. Amino acids: CASIGQGGNQPQHF. Drawing the rest from reference TRBV19 and TRBJ1-5, the complete variable domain is DGGITQSPKYLFRKEGQNVTLSCEQNLNHDAMYWYRQDPGQGLRLIYYSQIVNDFQKGDIAEGYSVSREKKESFPLTVTSAQKNPTAFYLCASIGQGGNQPQHFGDGTRLSIL.